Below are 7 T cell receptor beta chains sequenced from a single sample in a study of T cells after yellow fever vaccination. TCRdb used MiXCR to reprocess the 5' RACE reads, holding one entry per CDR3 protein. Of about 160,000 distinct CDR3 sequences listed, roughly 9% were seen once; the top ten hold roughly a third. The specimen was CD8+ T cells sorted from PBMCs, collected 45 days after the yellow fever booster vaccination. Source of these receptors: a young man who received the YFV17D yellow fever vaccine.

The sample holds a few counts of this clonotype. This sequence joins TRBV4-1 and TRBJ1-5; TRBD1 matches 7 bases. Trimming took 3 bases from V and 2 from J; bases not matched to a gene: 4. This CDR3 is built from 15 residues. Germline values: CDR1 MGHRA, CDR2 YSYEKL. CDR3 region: CASSHDRDGNQPQHF. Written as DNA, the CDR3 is TGCGCCAGCAGCCATGACAGGGATGGCAATCAGCCCCAGCATTTT.

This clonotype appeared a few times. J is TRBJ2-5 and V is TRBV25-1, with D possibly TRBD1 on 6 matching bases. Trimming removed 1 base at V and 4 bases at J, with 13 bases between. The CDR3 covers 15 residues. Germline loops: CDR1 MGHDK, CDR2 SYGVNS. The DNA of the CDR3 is TGTGCCAGCAGTGAATCCTGGGGGCAGGGAGAGACCCAGTACTTC. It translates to CASSESWGQGETQYF.

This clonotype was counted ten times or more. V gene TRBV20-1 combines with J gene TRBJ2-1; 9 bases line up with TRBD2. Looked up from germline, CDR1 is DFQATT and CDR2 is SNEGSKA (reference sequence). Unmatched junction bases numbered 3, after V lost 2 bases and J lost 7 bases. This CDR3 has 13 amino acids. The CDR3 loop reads CSARRLAGNEQFF. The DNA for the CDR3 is TGCAGTGCTAGACGGCTAGCGGGAAATGAGCAGTTCTTC.

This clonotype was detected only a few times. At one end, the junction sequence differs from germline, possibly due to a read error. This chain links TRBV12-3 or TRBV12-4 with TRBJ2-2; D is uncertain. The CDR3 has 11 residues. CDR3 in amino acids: CVSLKGGELFF. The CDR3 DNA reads TGTGTCAGCCTGAAGGGCGGGGAGCTGTTTTTT.

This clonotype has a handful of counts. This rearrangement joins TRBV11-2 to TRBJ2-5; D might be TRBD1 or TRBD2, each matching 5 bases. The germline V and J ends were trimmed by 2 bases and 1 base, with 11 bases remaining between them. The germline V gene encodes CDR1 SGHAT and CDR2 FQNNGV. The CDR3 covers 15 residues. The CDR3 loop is CASSLFPGPQETQYF. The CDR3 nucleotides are TGTGCCAGCAGCTTATTTCCGGGACCCCAAGAGACCCAGTACTTC.

CDR3 nucleotide sequence: TGCGCCAGCAGTGAGTTAACGGAGCGGGGGGGCACAGATACGCAGTATTTT. Its protein is CASSELTERGGTDTQYF. J is TRBJ2-3 and V is TRBV10-2; 9 bases are a match to TRBD2. The trim removed 1 base at V and 1 base at J, leaving 6 bases unmatched. Germline CDR1 is WSHSY and CDR2 is SAAADI. The CDR3 runs 17 residues.

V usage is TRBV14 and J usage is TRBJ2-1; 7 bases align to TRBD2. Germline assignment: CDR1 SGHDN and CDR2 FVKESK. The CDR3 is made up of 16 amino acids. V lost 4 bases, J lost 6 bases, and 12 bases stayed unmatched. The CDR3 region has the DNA TGTGCCAGCAGCCCCGTATTTTTGGGCGGGGGCAATGAGCAGTTCTTC. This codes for CASSPVFLGGGNEQFF.